Below are 26 T cell receptor beta chains sequenced from a single sample in a study of blood T cell repertoires in COVID-19. Only in-frame clones appear in the TCRdb table, and some are missing; sequencing was by immunoSEQ multiplex PCR. The table records tens of thousands of clones, around 90% of them present only once. What was sequenced was peripheral blood. These receptors were collected from a man aged 55 to 70 with COVID-19, enrolled during active disease.

The chain links TRBV29-1 to TRBJ1-1, with D unclear. Germline lookup yields CDR1 SQVTM and CDR2 ANQGSEA. The CDR3 has 12 residues. V was pared by 3 bases and J by 2 bases, with 7 bases between. CDR3: CSVDPGNTEAFF. DNA of the CDR3: TGCAGCGTTGATCCGGGAAACACTGAAGCTTTCTTT. The complete variable domain, with remaining parts taken from reference TRBV29-1 and TRBJ1-1, reads SAVISQKPSRDICQRGTSLTIQCQVDSQVTMMFWYRQQPGQSLTLIATANQGSEATYESGFVIDKFPISRPNLTFSTLTVSNMSPEDSSIYLCSVDPGNTEAFFGQGTRLTVV.

This sequence joins TRBV3-1 (or the pseudogene TRBV3-2) and TRBJ1-6; tentative D call: TRBD1 (6 bases). The CDR3 extends over 15 amino acids. The ends were cut back, 1 base at V and 9 bases at J, with 13 bases in the middle. The germline CDR1 and CDR2 sequences are LGHDT and YNNKEL (reference sequence). The CDR3 reads CASSQAGAQGSPLHF. Here the CDR3 DNA reads TGTGCCAGCAGCCAAGCAGGGGCGCAAGGTTCACCCCTCCACTTT.

The gene calls are TRBV15 and TRBJ2-7; D might be TRBD2 (6 bases). Per germline, CDR1 LNHNV and CDR2 YYDKDF (reference sequence). The CDR3 has 14 amino acids. The V and J ends lost 3 bases and 2 bases respectively, with 11 bases between them. CDR3 protein: CATSRDYVTYEQYF. Written as DNA, the CDR3 is TGTGCCACCAGCAGGGACTATGTAACCTACGAGCAGTACTTC.

V usage is TRBV19 and J usage is TRBJ1-5; D perhaps matches TRBD1 (5 bases). The V end was cut by 7 bases, the J end by 1 base, with 11 bases between. Germline-derived CDR1 and CDR2 are LNHDA and SQIVND (reference sequence). This CDR3 is 14 amino acids long. The CDR3 loop reads CASKEPGSNQPQHF. The CDR3 nucleotides read TGTGCCAGTAAGGAACCAGGGAGCAATCAGCCCCAGCATTTT.

This chain connects TRBV5-1 to TRBJ2-5; 7 nucleotides align to TRBD1. V was clipped by 2 bases and J by 2 bases; unmatched bases: 6. There are 15 residues in the CDR3. CDR1 and CDR2 from the germline V gene are SGHRS and YFSETQ. The CDR3 reads CASSFTGTAQETQYF. CDR3 DNA sequence: TGCGCCAGCAGCTTTACTGGGACAGCGCAAGAGACCCAGTACTTC.

The CDR3 coding sequence is TGTGCCAGCAGCATCCCACAGGGTCCCAACTATGGCTACACCTTC. It codes for CASSIPQGPNYGYTF. This chain connects TRBV7-9 to TRBJ1-2; possible D gene TRBD1, 6 bases. Germline CDR1 reads SEHNR; CDR2 reads FQNEAQ (reference sequence). This CDR3 comprises 15 residues. V lost 5 bases and J 2 bases, leaving 15 bases between the germline ends.

The J gene is TRBJ2-7, the V gene TRBV11-2, with 9 bases aligning to TRBD2. The length of the CDR3 is 15 residues. Germline values: CDR1 SGHAT, CDR2 FQNNGV. V trimming: 1 base; J trimming: 5 bases; junction bases outside the gene matches: 6. The CDR3 region is CASSLASSSGDEQYF. The CDR3 region has the DNA TGTGCCAGCAGCTTAGCTTCGTCTAGCGGGGACGAGCAGTACTTC.

This clone was seen only a few times. The V call is TRBV18, the J call TRBJ2-5; a weak D match, TRBD2 (6 bases). Trimming cost V 3 bases and J 1 base, with 12 bases left between them. This CDR3 is 15 amino acids long. The germline V gene encodes CDR1 KGHSH and CDR2 LQKENI. The CDR3 nucleotides read TGTGCCAGCTCACCTCGCGCGGGGACCCAAGAGACCCAGTACTTC. Translation: CASSPRAGTQETQYF.

The CDR3 sequence is CASSIAHSAYEQYF. The CDR3 bases are TGTGCCAGTAGTATAGCCCACTCCGCCTACGAGCAGTACTTC. The chain joins TRBV19 to TRBJ2-7, with unresolved D. CDR1 is LNHDA, CDR2 SQIVND, per germline (reference sequence). The CDR3 extends over 14 amino acids. The germline V and J ends were trimmed by 1 base and 2 bases, with 9 bases remaining between them.

V and J are TRBV6-5 and TRBJ2-1; D possibly corresponds to TRBD1 (7 bases). The CDR3 runs 15 residues. CDR1 is MNHEY and CDR2 is SVGAGI in the germline V gene. V was pared by 6 bases and J by 7 bases, with 19 bases between. The CDR3 reads CASSRGATGRNEQFF. CDR3 bases: TGTGCCAGCAGCCGCGGTGCGACAGGGAGGAATGAGCAGTTCTTC.

The chain links TRBV30 to TRBJ2-7, with D possibly matching TRBD1 (5 bases). The CDR3 contains 11 residues. The V end was cut by 5 bases, the J end by 7 bases, with 12 bases between. Germline CDR1 reads GTSNPN; CDR2 reads SVGIG (reference sequence). DNA of the CDR3: TGTGCCTGGGCTTTTACAGGAGAGCAGTACTTC. Protein sequence: CAWAFTGEQYF.

This clone is a singleton in its sample. The chain is built from TRBV3-1 (or the pseudogene TRBV3-2) and TRBJ1-6; D not resolved. Trimming removed 4 bases from V and 7 bases from J, with 8 bases in between. Per germline, CDR1 LGHDT and CDR2 YNNKEL (reference sequence). CDR3 length: 13 amino acids. This CDR3 is CASSPVRNSPLHF. The CDR3 DNA is TGTGCCAGCAGCCCGGTACGAAATTCACCCCTCCACTTT.

The chain couples TRBV24-1 to TRBJ2-2; the D gene is possibly TRBD2 (6 bases). Trimming shortened V by 3 bases and J by 7 bases, and 14 bases separated the two germline ends. The CDR3 runs 15 residues. Germline CDR1 KGHDR, CDR2 SFDVKD. The CDR3 DNA reads as TGTGCCACCAGTGATACGGGACTCAGATACGGGGAGCTGTTTTTT. Its protein product is CATSDTGLRYGELFF.

This clone was seen just once. J is TRBJ2-2 and V is TRBV24-1; TRBD2 agrees at 8 bases. V was clipped by 9 bases and J by 2 bases; unmatched bases: 7. CDR3 size: 15 residues. Per the germline V gene, CDR1 is KGHDR and CDR2 is SFDVKD. This chain's CDR3 is CATREGSVNTGELFF. The CDR3 DNA follows: TGTGCCACCCGGGAGGGTAGCGTCAACACCGGGGAGCTGTTTTTT.

The chain joins TRBV28 to TRBJ2-5; tentatively, D is TRBD2 (6 bases). The ends were cut back, 1 base at V and 3 bases at J, with 15 bases in the middle. The CDR3 is 16 residues long. Germline values: CDR1 MDHEN, CDR2 SYDVKM. The CDR3 bases are TGTGCCAGCAGTTTATTGGGAGAGCGGGTCGAAGAGACCCAGTACTTC. Encoded protein: CASSLLGERVEETQYF.

This clone was detected only once. The chain employs TRBV18 and TRBJ2-5; 8 bases fit TRBD1. V gave up 5 bases and J gave up 2 bases; unmatched junction bases: 7. CDR3 length: 15 amino acids. Per germline, CDR1 KGHSH and CDR2 LQKENI. The CDR3 DNA reads as TGTGCCAGCTCATCACGACAGGGGCGGCAAGAGACCCAGTACTTC. This sequence encodes CASSSRQGRQETQYF.

The chain has TRBV19 and TRBJ1-5, with D perhaps matching TRBD1 (6 bases). This CDR3 has 15 amino acids. Deletions cut 3 bases from V and 2 bases from J, with 11 bases between. Germline CDR1 LNHDA, CDR2 SQIVND (reference sequence). The CDR3 sequence is CASSIRTDGNQPQHF. The DNA for the CDR3 is TGTGCCAGTAGTATTCGGACAGATGGCAATCAGCCCCAGCATTTT.

This CDR3 is CASSLAVSSYNEQFF. CDR3 coding DNA: TGTGCCAGCAGCTTGGCGGTAAGCTCCTACAATGAGCAGTTCTTC. V gene TRBV7-3 combines with J gene TRBJ2-1; the D is unclear. This CDR3 comprises 15 residues. Germline V gene lookup returns CDR1 SGHTA and CDR2 FQGTGA. V gave up 3 bases and J gave up 0 bases, with 9 bases separating them.

The chain combines TRBV11-3 with TRBJ2-2; TRBD2 agrees at 7 bases. The CDR3 consists of 14 residues. Per germline, CDR1 SGHNT and CDR2 YENEEA. V was clipped by 5 bases and J by 7 bases; unmatched bases: 7. The CDR3 here is CASSLSGIGGELFF. The CDR3 region has the DNA TGTGCCAGCAGCCTGAGCGGGATCGGCGGGGAGCTGTTTTTT.

V usage is TRBV18 and J usage is TRBJ1-1; 9 bases agree with TRBD1. This CDR3 comprises 16 residues. The V gene end was trimmed by 2 bases and the J gene end by 0 bases; junction bases not matched to a gene: 4. Germline V CDR1 and CDR2: KGHSH, LQKENI. CDR3 in amino acids: CASSPVGQGLNTEAFF. Here the CDR3 DNA reads TGTGCCAGCTCACCAGTGGGACAGGGCCTGAACACTGAAGCTTTCTTT.

This chain links TRBV7-2 with TRBJ1-2, with a tentative D call TRBD1 (6 bases). Germline CDR1 reads SGHTA; CDR2 reads FQGNSA. This CDR3 is 14 amino acids long. Trimming shortened V by 0 bases and J by 8 bases, and 13 bases separated the two germline ends. The CDR3 DNA follows: TGTGCCAGCAGCTTAGCGTGGGGGCTTGAAGGCTACACCTTC. Its translation is CASSLAWGLEGYTF.

The chain's CDR3 is CASSPGRVSNQPQHF. In DNA form, the CDR3 reads TGTGCCAGCAGTCCGGGTCGAGTTAGCAATCAGCCCCAGCATTTT. The J gene is TRBJ1-5, the V gene TRBV2; D is ambiguous. The CDR3 has 15 amino acids. Germline CDR1 reads SNHLY; CDR2 reads FYNNEI. V lost 5 bases to trimming and J lost 0 bases, with 11 bases between them.

This chain uses TRBV6-6 with TRBJ2-1; tentative D call: TRBD2 (6 bases). V was shortened by 3 bases and J by 2 bases, with 14 bases between the two germline ends. Germline CDR1 reads MNHNY; CDR2 reads SVGAGI (reference sequence). The CDR3 sequence is 16 residues long. The CDR3 nucleotides are TGTGCCAGCAGTTATAGACGGGAGAGAACCTACAATGAGCAGTTCTTC. It translates to CASSYRRERTYNEQFF.

This chain links TRBV7-2 with TRBJ2-1; 8 bases agree with TRBD2. The CDR3 runs 15 residues. Germline CDR1 and CDR2: SGHTA and FQGNSA. J lost 10 bases, V lost 1 base, and 9 bases had no gene match. This CDR3 reads CASSLVATSAREQFF. The CDR3 coding sequence is TGTGCCAGCAGCTTAGTCGCGACTAGCGCACGGGAGCAGTTCTTC.

The CDR3 is CASSQVPDAGGELFF. CDR3 coding DNA: TGCGCCAGCAGCCAAGTTCCAGATGCGGGCGGGGAGCTGTTTTTT. The chain joins TRBV4-1 to TRBJ2-2; the D gene is possibly TRBD2 (5 bases). The CDR3 has 15 residues. V was trimmed by 1 base and J by 7 bases, leaving 13 bases between them. The V gene's germline CDR1 is MGHRA and CDR2 YSYEKL.

The chain couples TRBV2 to TRBJ2-6; D remains ambiguous. The CDR3 has 18 residues. The V gene lost 2 bases and the J gene lost 4 bases, with 18 bases spanning the gap. CDR1 is SNHLY and CDR2 is FYNNEI in the germline V gene. The CDR3 is CASSEIPGLRAGANVLTF. The DNA for the CDR3 is TGTGCCAGCAGTGAAATCCCTGGGCTTAGAGCCGGGGCCAACGTCCTGACTTTC.